The clone carrying this TCR beta chain has ten or more counts. Antigen specificity is unknown. This sample stems from a study of early T cells in non-severe SARS-CoV-2 infection. Study results and caveats: Matches to VDJdb favored anti-spike CD8 responses and missed private and CD4 specificities.

The library protocol tagged individual cDNA molecules with unique molecular identifiers. TCRdb ran MiXCR on the 5' RACE reads and lists one entry per CDR3 protein. This sample has about 46,000 distinct CDR3 sequences, with 5.4% found just once. This CDR3 comprises 15 residues. V lost 3 bases, J lost 1 base, and 10 bases lay in between. Germline V CDR1 and CDR2: MNHEY, SMNVEV (reference sequence). The sample in question was whole blood, obtained at baseline. The receptor comes from an adult who was a healthcare worker with PCR-confirmed SARS-CoV-2 infection or an uninfected control (not recorded which). The chain uses TRBV27 and TRBJ2-1, with D perhaps matching TRBD1 (6 bases). In DNA, the CDR3 is TGTGCCAGCAGTTTTCAGGGGTCTTCCTACAATGAGCAGTTCTTC. Amino acids: CASSFQGSSYNEQFF.